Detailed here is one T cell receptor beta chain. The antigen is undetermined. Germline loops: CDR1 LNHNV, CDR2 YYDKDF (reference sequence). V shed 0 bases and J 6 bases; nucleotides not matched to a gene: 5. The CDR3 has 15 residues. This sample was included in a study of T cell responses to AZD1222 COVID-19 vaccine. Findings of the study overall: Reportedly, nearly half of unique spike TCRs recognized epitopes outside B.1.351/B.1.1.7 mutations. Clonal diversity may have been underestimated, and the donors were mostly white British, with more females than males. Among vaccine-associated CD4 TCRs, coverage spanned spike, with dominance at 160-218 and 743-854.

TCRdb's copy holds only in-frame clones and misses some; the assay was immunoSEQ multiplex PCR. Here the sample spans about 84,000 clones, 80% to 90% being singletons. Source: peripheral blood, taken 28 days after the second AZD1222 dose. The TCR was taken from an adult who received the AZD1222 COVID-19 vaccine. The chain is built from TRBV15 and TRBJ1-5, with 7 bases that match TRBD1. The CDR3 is CATSREAGGTQPQHF. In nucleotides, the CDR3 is TGTGCCACCAGCAGAGAGGCAGGGGGGACTCAGCCCCAGCATTTT.